Shown below are 24 T cell receptor beta chains from a single sample sequenced in a study of T-cell reconstitution after alpha-beta-depleted transplantation in children. Preparation of the TCRbeta library was carried out with unique molecular identifiers. One entry per CDR3 protein results from TCRdb running MiXCR on the PCR reads. The sample yields hundreds of thousands of distinct CDR3 sequences, about a tenth seen once. Specimen: PBMCs, collected before TCRalphabeta/CD19-depleted stem cell transplant. The source of these receptors is a boy under two years old with acute myeloid leukemia, due to receive a stem cell transplant.

There are many counts of this clonotype. The chain has TRBV28 and TRBJ1-2; 7 bases are shared with TRBD1. Germline V gene data show CDR1 as MDHEN and CDR2 as SYDVKM. Germline trimming cut 0 bases from V and 6 bases from J; bases unmatched to any gene: 22. This CDR3 contains 20 residues. CDR3 in amino acids: CASSLWGPGGQGVFLNGYTF. The CDR3 DNA is TGTGCCAGCAGTTTATGGGGCCCGGGAGGGCAGGGGGTTTTCCTGAATGGCTACACCTTC.

This clonotype showed up many times. This CDR3 is CASSSDRGSSYEQYF. The DNA of the CDR3 is TGTGCCAGCAGTTCCGACAGGGGGAGCTCCTACGAGCAGTACTTC. The chain couples TRBV6-5 to TRBJ2-7; 9 nucleotides line up with TRBD1. V lost 4 bases, J lost 0 bases, and 4 bases stayed unmatched. CDR1 and CDR2 from the germline V gene are MNHEY and SVGAGI. This CDR3 is 15 amino acids long.

This clonotype was picked up many times. The genes are TRBV5-5 and TRBJ2-5; possible D gene TRBD2, 7 bases. CDR1 and CDR2 from the germline V gene are SGHKS and YYEKEE (reference sequence). CDR3 length: 15 residues. V shed 6 bases and J shed 4 bases, with 19 bases lying between them. The CDR3 sequence is CASILFGGRGETQYF. CDR3 DNA: TGTGCCAGCATCCTCTTCGGGGGGCGGGGAGAGACCCAGTACTTC.

This clonotype came up a few times. The chain is built from TRBV18 and TRBJ2-7, with 7 bases lining up with TRBD1. Germline V gene data show CDR1 as KGHSH and CDR2 as LQKENI. V dropped 3 bases and J dropped 2; count of bases not matched to a gene: 7. This CDR3 region has 15 residues. This chain's CDR3 is CASSPADRVAYEQYF. CDR3 DNA: TGTGCCAGCTCACCCGCTGACAGGGTAGCCTACGAGCAGTACTTC.

The table lists this clonotype with many counts. V is TRBV20-1 and J is TRBJ2-2; 9 bases are shared with TRBD2. V trimming: 6 bases; J trimming: 5 bases; junction bases outside the gene matches: 7. The CDR3 loop spans 14 amino acids. Germline CDR1 and CDR2: DFQATT and SNEGSKA (reference sequence). The CDR3 loop reads CSAQGLAVTGELFF. Here the CDR3 DNA reads TGCAGTGCCCAGGGACTAGCTGTAACCGGGGAGCTGTTTTTT.

This clonotype was detected ten times or more. Possible read error: a much larger clone is one base away. CDR3 bases: TGTGCCAGCACCCCGGGACTAGCGGCCTACGAGCAGTACTTC. As protein: CASTPGLAAYEQYF. The chain links TRBV28 to TRBJ2-7; 11 nucleotides line up with TRBD2. Germline trimming cut 7 bases from V and 2 bases from J; bases unmatched to any gene: 4. Germline values: CDR1 MDHEN, CDR2 SYDVKM. This CDR3 region has 14 residues.

This clonotype was seen ten or more times. The chain has TRBV9 and TRBJ2-1; 10 nucleotides line up with TRBD2. The V gene end was trimmed by 4 bases and the J gene end by 2 bases; junction bases not matched to a gene: 9. Germline CDR1 is SGDLS and CDR2 is YYNGEE. The length of the CDR3 is 17 residues. The CDR3 here is CASSPRLAGGAYNEQFF. The CDR3 nucleotides are TGTGCCAGCAGCCCAAGACTAGCGGGTGGAGCCTACAATGAGCAGTTCTTC. Full variable domain (rest looked up from reference TRBV9 and TRBJ2-1): DSGVTQTPKHLITATGQRVTLRCSPRSGDLSVYWYQQSLDQGLQFLIQYYNGEERAKGNILERFSAQQFPDLHSELNLSSLELGDSALYFCASSPRLAGGAYNEQFFGPGTRLTVL.

In its sample, this clonotype was seen many times. The rearrangement links TRBV7-3 to TRBJ2-2, with D unresolved. V lost 1 base and J lost 0, with 9 bases in between. Germline V gene sequence: CDR1 SGHTA, CDR2 FQGTGA. This CDR3 is 16 amino acids long. The CDR3 bases are TGTGCCAGCAGCTTAATTGGTGCAACGAACACCGGGGAGCTGTTTTTT. Protein: CASSLIGATNTGELFF.

The rearrangement uses TRBV5-1 and TRBJ2-1, with 12 bases fitting TRBD2. J gave up 10 bases and V 4 bases, and 15 bases lay outside the gene matches. The CDR3 is 17 residues long. Germline V CDR1 and CDR2: SGHRS, YFSETQ. The CDR3 DNA sequence: TGCGCCAGCAGCCCCCGGGCACTAGCGGGGGGCGGGGGGGAGCAGTTCTTC. This translates into CASSPRALAGGGGEQFF.

The chain carries TRBV5-6 and TRBJ2-1; 9 positions agree with TRBD1. Looked up from germline, CDR1 is SGHDT and CDR2 is YYEEEE. V shed 0 bases, J shed 6 bases, and the junction held 7 bases outside the gene matches. CDR3 length equals 16 residues. The CDR3 sequence: CASSLGPGQGLNEQFF. The CDR3 region has the DNA TGTGCCAGCAGCTTGGGCCCGGGACAGGGACTCAATGAGCAGTTCTTC.

This clonotype has at least ten counts. This chain connects TRBV7-9 to TRBJ2-7; 9 positions agree with TRBD2. V trimming: 5 bases; J trimming: 2 bases; junction bases outside the gene matches: 7. CDR1 is SEHNR and CDR2 is FQNEAQ in the germline V gene (reference sequence). This CDR3 is built from 15 residues. The CDR3 reads CASSPGTSRTYEQYF. The DNA of the CDR3 is TGTGCCAGCAGCCCGGGGACTAGCCGGACCTACGAGCAGTACTTC.

The rearrangement uses TRBV12-3 or TRBV12-4 and TRBJ2-7, with TRBD2 matching over 7 bases. The CDR3 has 14 residues. V was pared by 5 bases and J by 0 bases, with 4 bases of the junction left unmatched. The CDR3 nucleotides read TGTGCCAGCAGTACTAGCGAGAGCTCCTACGAGCAGTACTTC. This gives the protein CASSTSESSYEQYF.

The chain couples TRBV20-1 to TRBJ2-7; no firm D call. The CDR3 loop spans 15 amino acids. V lost 3 bases, J lost 2 bases, and 17 bases lay in between. The germline gives CDR1 DFQATT, CDR2 SNEGSKA (reference sequence). CDR3 amino acids: CSARIGTSIPYEQYF. DNA of the CDR3: TGCAGTGCTAGGATTGGAACATCGATCCCCTACGAGCAGTACTTC.

This chain uses TRBV19 with TRBJ1-2; no clear D gene. V shed 3 bases and J shed 1 base, with 15 bases lying between them. CDR1 is LNHDA, CDR2 SQIVND, per germline (reference sequence). There are 16 residues in the CDR3. The CDR3, as DNA: TGTGCCAGTAGTATGCTCGGGCAGTCGTTTAACTATGGCTACACCTTC. Translated: CASSMLGQSFNYGYTF.

This clonotype came up many times. The chain couples TRBV7-2 to TRBJ2-3; 8 bases map to TRBD2. The CDR3 consists of 14 residues. V gave up 5 bases and J gave up 0 bases; unmatched junction bases: 1. From germline, CDR1 is SGHTA and CDR2 FQGNSA. CDR3 DNA: TGTGCCAGCAGCCCTAGCGGGAGCACAGATACGCAGTATTTT. Translating it yields CASSPSGSTDTQYF.

This clonotype was recorded many times. This chain connects TRBV20-1 to TRBJ1-3, with D possibly matching TRBD1 (5 bases). The germline CDR1 and CDR2 sequences are DFQATT and SNEGSKA (reference sequence). Trimming stripped 6 bases from V and 4 bases from J, with 10 bases between. The CDR3 loop spans 12 amino acids. CDR3 amino acids: CSAPEGGNTIYF. DNA of the CDR3: TGCAGTGCCCCGGAGGGGGGAAACACCATATATTTT.

This clonotype was recorded at least ten times. This chain joins TRBV20-1 and TRBJ1-5; D may be TRBD1 (5 bases). Germline loops: CDR1 DFQATT, CDR2 SNEGSKA (reference sequence). The CDR3 totals 13 residues. Deletions cut 6 bases from V and 6 bases from J, with 15 bases between. In DNA, the CDR3 is TGCAGTGCGTGGCTAGGGGATCGTCAGCCCCAGCATTTT. Its protein is CSAWLGDRQPQHF.

This clonotype has a count of ten or more. The gene calls are TRBV20-1 and TRBJ2-7; 9 bases map to TRBD2. V was pared by 6 bases and J by 2 bases, with 5 bases of the junction left unmatched. CDR1 is DFQATT and CDR2 is SNEGSKA in the germline V gene (reference sequence). The CDR3 length is 13 residues. CDR3 in amino acids: CSARTSAAYEQYF. CDR3 DNA: TGCAGTGCAAGGACTAGCGCAGCCTACGAGCAGTACTTC.

This clonotype was observed at least ten times. V usage is TRBV5-1 and J usage is TRBJ1-3, with D possibly TRBD1 on 6 matching bases. Per germline, CDR1 SGHRS and CDR2 YFSETQ. This CDR3 is built from 13 residues. V lost 6 bases and J lost 2, with 9 bases in between. The CDR3 DNA sequence: TGCGCCAGCACGGAGGGGGCTGGAAACACCATATATTTT. Its translation is CASTEGAGNTIYF.

There are many counts of this clonotype. The V gene is TRBV29-1, the J gene TRBJ2-1, with 11 bases that match TRBD2. The germline gives CDR1 SQVTM, CDR2 ANQGSEA. V trimming: 6 bases; J trimming: 6 bases; junction bases outside the gene matches: 7. The CDR3 consists of 14 residues. The DNA for the CDR3 is TGCAGCGTCGGAGCACTAGCGGGAGTCAATGAGCAGTTCTTC. Protein product: CSVGALAGVNEQFF.

This clonotype appeared many times. This chain connects TRBV7-9 to TRBJ1-4; D possibly corresponds to TRBD1 (5 bases). V was clipped by 5 bases and J by 5 bases, with 15 bases between them. This CDR3 comprises 15 residues. Germline CDR1 SEHNR, CDR2 FQNEAQ (reference sequence). In nucleotides, the CDR3 is TGTGCCAGCAGCCCTGCCCGGGACGGGAATGAAAAACTGTTTTTT. Protein product: CASSPARDGNEKLFF. Filled out from reference TRBV7-9 and TRBJ1-4, the complete variable domain reads DTGVSQNPRHKITKRGQNVTFRCDPISEHNRLYWYRQTLGQGPEFLTYFQNEAQLEKSRLLSDRFSAERPKGSFSTLEIQRTEQGDSAMYLCASSPARDGNEKLFFGSGTQLSVL.

This clonotype was recorded at least ten times. The rearrangement uses TRBV15 and TRBJ1-2; TRBD1 aligns across 8 bases. The CDR3 sequence is 15 residues long. V was pared by 3 bases and J by 5 bases, with 8 bases of the junction left unmatched. Germline CDR1 and CDR2: LNHNV and YYDKDF (reference sequence). The CDR3 region is CATSRGMDREYGYTF. In nucleotides, the CDR3 is TGTGCCACCAGCAGGGGGATGGACAGGGAGTATGGCTACACCTTC.

This chain links TRBV11-2 with TRBJ2-4; D call uncertain. Trimming cost V 4 bases and J 0 bases, with 13 bases left between them. The germline V gene has CDR1 SGHAT and CDR2 FQNNGV. This CDR3 is 16 amino acids long. The CDR3 reads CASSSRTGLAKNIQYF. The CDR3 bases are TGTGCCAGCAGCTCGAGGACGGGTTTAGCCAAAAACATTCAGTACTTC.

This clonotype showed up many times. The rearrangement uses TRBV5-5 and TRBJ2-7; D is uncertain. The germline V gene encodes CDR1 SGHKS and CDR2 YYEKEE (reference sequence). V lost 2 bases and J lost 3, with 12 bases in between. This CDR3 is 14 amino acids long. For the CDR3, the DNA is TGTGCCAGCAGCTTATCACCCTTAAGCTACGAGCAGTACTTC. Protein sequence: CASSLSPLSYEQYF. The full variable domain, rest sourced from reference TRBV5-5 and TRBJ2-7, is DAGVTQSPTHLIKTRGQQVTLRCSPISGHKSVSWYQQVLGQGPQFIFQYYEKEERGRGNFPDRFSARQFPNYSSELNVNALLLGDSALYLCASSLSPLSYEQYFGPGTRLTVT.